This TCR beta chain stems from a study of T cells after yellow fever vaccination. Study summary: It was SMART-Seq v4 Ultra Low Input that prepared the fractions with low cell numbers.

The CDR3 is made up of 15 amino acids. Germline V lookup: CDR1 LGHNA, CDR2 YNFKEQ. V lost 0 bases and J 10 bases, leaving 16 bases between the germline ends. TCRdb re-called the 5' RACE reads with MiXCR, one entry per CDR3 protein. The sample consists of around 320,000 distinct CDR3 sequences, around 4.4% of them appearing once. This clonotype was counted many times. The chain employs TRBV4-2 and TRBJ2-1, with D possibly being TRBD2 (6 bases). The sequencing used PBMCs, collected 15 days after the yellow fever booster vaccination. The sequence was collected from a man between 18 and 35 years old who received the YFV17D yellow fever vaccine. The CDR3 loop is CASSQEWDSQWEQFF. The CDR3 region has the DNA TGTGCCAGCAGCCAAGAGTGGGACTCCCAATGGGAGCAGTTCTTC.